The 31 T cell receptor beta chains below come from one sample, sequenced in a study of shared clonotypes between healthy human individuals. The assay was immunoSEQ multiplex PCR, and TCRdb's table has in-frame clones only and misses some. Here the sample spans hundreds of thousands of clones, about 74% being singletons. Source material: memory CD4+ T cells sorted from blood. Subset in this sample: CD45RA-negative fraction. These receptors were taken from a woman aged 25 to 39 in good health.

The chain joins TRBV4-2 to TRBJ2-5; 9 nucleotides align to TRBD2. This CDR3 region has 15 residues. Germline values: CDR1 LGHNA, CDR2 YNFKEQ. The V segment lost 0 bases and the J segment 9 bases; nucleotides outside the gene matches: 8. The CDR3 sequence: CASSQDRAERGAQYF. In DNA, the CDR3 is TGTGCCAGCAGCCAAGATAGGGCCGAGCGGGGGGCCCAGTACTTC.

This clone was picked up one time. The J gene is TRBJ2-1, the V gene TRBV11-2; D might be TRBD1 or TRBD2, each matching 5 bases. CDR1 is SGHAT and CDR2 is FQNNGV in the germline V gene. The CDR3 loop spans 16 amino acids. The V and J ends lost 5 bases and 3 bases respectively, with 17 bases between them. The CDR3 region has the DNA TGTGCCAGCAGCCCGGGTGGAGGCAGGGTCTACAATGAGCAGTTCTTC. Translation gives CASSPGGGRVYNEQFF.

V is TRBV4-1 and J is TRBJ2-5; 14 bases fit TRBD2. The germline V gene has CDR1 MGHRA and CDR2 YSYEKL. After removal of 4 bases from V and 1 base from J, the junction contained 5 bases not matched to a gene. CDR3 size: 17 residues. As DNA, the CDR3 is TGCGCCAGCAGCCGCTCCGGGACTAGCGGGGGCCAAGAGACCCAGTACTTC. Translation: CASSRSGTSGGQETQYF.

This clone was observed at least ten times. The chain links TRBV5-1 to TRBJ1-5; D might be TRBD1 (5 bases). Germline CDR1 is SGHRS and CDR2 is YFSETQ. V lost 1 base to trimming and J lost 8 bases, with 13 bases between them. CDR3 size: 14 residues. The CDR3, as DNA: TGCGCCAGCAGCTTGCGGGTTGGGGGGAAGCCCCAGCATTTT. Protein: CASSLRVGGKPQHF.

The gene calls are TRBV9 and TRBJ2-5, with D hard to call. Germline V gives CDR1 SGDLS, CDR2 YYNGEE. The CDR3 contains 13 residues. Between the trimmed V and J ends, which lost 2 bases and 5 bases, there was a span of 10 bases. The CDR3 sequence is CASSVDLGETQYF. The CDR3 DNA reads as TGTGCCAGCAGCGTCGACTTGGGGGAGACCCAGTACTTC.

The CDR3 region has the DNA TGTGCCAGCAGTTCTATTCGACACGAGCAGTACTTC. It codes for CASSSIRHEQYF. The chain carries TRBV27 and TRBJ2-7; no reliable D call. V was cut by 4 bases and J by 5 bases, with 9 bases left in between. This CDR3 is 12 amino acids long. The germline CDR1 and CDR2 sequences are MNHEY and SMNVEV (reference sequence).

The chain recombines TRBV28 with TRBJ1-1; possible D gene TRBD1, 5 bases. V gave up 5 bases and J gave up 10 bases, with 20 bases separating them. The germline CDR1 and CDR2 sequences are MDHEN and SYDVKM. The CDR3 consists of 14 residues. The DNA for the CDR3 is TGTGCCAGCAGTACCCACAGGCTCAGTTTGCTAGCTTTCTTT. This gives the protein CASSTHRLSLLAFF.

The V call is TRBV7-3, the J call TRBJ2-7; TRBD1 is a possible D gene (5 bases). Deletions cut 5 bases from V and 4 bases from J, with 12 bases between. This CDR3 contains 13 residues. Germline V gene sequence: CDR1 SGHTA, CDR2 FQGTGA. The CDR3 is CASSLRAGYEQYF. The CDR3 DNA follows: TGTGCCAGCAGCCTCCGGGCAGGGTACGAGCAGTACTTC.

V and J are TRBV7-9 and TRBJ2-5; 7 positions agree with TRBD1. The CDR3 covers 16 residues. Germline V CDR1 and CDR2: SEHNR, FQNEAQ (reference sequence). With V trimmed by 5 bases and J by 7 bases, 16 bases remained unmatched. CDR3 bases: TGTGCCAGCAGCCCCCGACGGGTCAGGGGGATTGGGACCCAGTACTTC. Its translation: CASSPRRVRGIGTQYF.

The gene calls are TRBV6-4 and TRBJ2-3; 10 bases are shared with TRBD2. Trimming removed 6 bases from V and 5 bases from J; junction bases left unmatched: 2. The CDR3 runs to 13 residues. Germline CDR1 MRHNA, CDR2 SNTAGT. Here the CDR3 DNA reads TGTGCCAGCAGCAGCGGGAGGGGAGATACGCAGTATTTT. It encodes CASSSGRGDTQYF.

This clone appeared a few times. The chain couples TRBV7-8 to TRBJ1-1; D unclear. Germline CDR1 and CDR2: SGHVS and FQNEAQ. Trimming took 0 bases from V and 3 from J, leaving 8 bases between them. The CDR3 is 14 residues long. The CDR3 protein is CASSLAGRYTEAFF. The CDR3 DNA is TGTGCCAGCAGCTTAGCGGGTCGGTACACTGAAGCTTTCTTT.

Comments on this clone: The sample carries other DNA sequences with the same CDR3. The chain has TRBV30 and TRBJ2-7; maybe TRBD1 (6 bases). The CDR3 is 12 residues long. Trimming took 0 bases from V and 3 from J, leaving 6 bases between them. Germline V gene sequence: CDR1 GTSNPN, CDR2 SVGIG (reference sequence). The CDR3 loop is CAWSVGGYEQYF. The DNA for the CDR3 is TGTGCCTGGAGTGTAGGGGGCTACGAGCAGTACTTC.

V usage is TRBV7-2 and J usage is TRBJ2-7, with a weak D call TRBD2 (6 bases). CDR3 length: 13 residues. Between the trimmed V and J ends, which lost 6 bases and 3 bases, there was a span of 12 bases. CDR1 SGHTA and CDR2 FQGNSA come from the germline V gene. The CDR3 bases are TGTGCCAGCAGTCTCCCCGGGAGCTACGAGCAGTACTTC. This gives the protein CASSLPGSYEQYF.

There are a few counts of this clone. The chain has TRBV5-1 and TRBJ2-7, with D tentatively TRBD2 (6 bases). Per germline, CDR1 SGHRS and CDR2 YFSETQ. Trimming shortened V by 5 bases and J by 3 bases, and 9 bases separated the two germline ends. CDR3 length equals 12 residues. The CDR3 nucleotides read TGCGCCAGCAGGGAGGGAAACTACGAGCAGTACTTC. Protein: CASREGNYEQYF.

Of note for this clone: This sample includes further DNA sequences coding for the same CDR3. This chain uses TRBV5-1 with TRBJ2-1; TRBD2 aligns across 7 bases. The CDR3 runs to 16 residues. Germline CDR1 SGHRS, CDR2 YFSETQ. The J segment lost 0 bases and the V segment lost 2 bases, leaving 5 bases of the junction unmatched. The CDR3 coding sequence is TGCGCCAGCAGCTTAGTGGGAGGGAGCTCCTACAATGAGCAGTTCTTC. It encodes CASSLVGGSSYNEQFF.

The CDR3 bases are TGCGCCAGCAGCTTGGCCGCGATAGCGGAATACGAGCAGTACTTC. It encodes CASSLAAIAEYEQYF. This sequence joins TRBV5-1 and TRBJ2-7, with D perhaps TRBD2 (6 bases). Germline CDR1 SGHRS, CDR2 YFSETQ. The CDR3 extends over 15 amino acids. Trimming left V 0 bases short and J 4 bases short, with 14 bases between.

The J gene is TRBJ2-2, the V gene TRBV19, with 9 bases that match TRBD1. Germline V gives CDR1 LNHDA, CDR2 SQIVND (reference sequence). The trim removed 10 bases at V and 6 bases at J, leaving 6 bases unmatched. The CDR3 is 13 amino acids. CDR3 DNA: TGTGCCACTCGGGGACAGGGTCCCGGGGAGCTGTTTTTT. Amino acids: CATRGQGPGELFF.

This clone was counted between two and nine times. Here the CDR3 reads CASSPGRLAVNTGELFF. The CDR3 DNA reads TGTGCCAGCTCACCGGGTCGACTAGCGGTCAACACCGGGGAGCTGTTTTTT. This chain connects TRBV18 to TRBJ2-2, with TRBD2 identical over 9 bases. This CDR3 has 17 residues. Germline V gene sequence: CDR1 KGHSH, CDR2 LQKENI. Germline trimming cut 3 bases from V and 2 bases from J; bases unmatched to any gene: 7.

The rearrangement uses TRBV28 and TRBJ1-5; D is undetermined. Germline V gene sequence: CDR1 MDHEN, CDR2 SYDVKM. The CDR3 runs to 15 residues. V was shortened by 5 bases and J by 3 bases, with 14 bases between the two germline ends. CDR3 coding DNA: TGTGCCAGCAGTCTAATAGACCGGGACAATCAGCCCCAGCATTTT. Its translation is CASSLIDRDNQPQHF. The full variable domain, in which reference TRBV28 and TRBJ1-5 provide the parts outside the CDR3, is DVKVTQSSRYLVKRTGEKVFLECVQDMDHENMFWYRQDPGLGLRLIYFSYDVKMKEKGDIPEGYSVSREKKERFSLILESASTNQTSMYLCASSLIDRDNQPQHFGDGTRLSIL.

Concerning this clone itself: Within the sample, other DNA sequences also encode this same CDR3. The V call is TRBV19, the J call TRBJ2-3; 7 nucleotides match TRBD1. V gave up 6 bases and J gave up 0 bases; unmatched junction bases: 3. This CDR3 has 14 residues. Germline CDR1 LNHDA, CDR2 SQIVND (reference sequence). CDR3 sequence reads: CASRPTGSTDTQYF. The CDR3 nucleotides read TGTGCCAGTAGGCCGACAGGGAGCACAGATACGCAGTATTTT.

Here the CDR3 DNA reads TGTGCCAGCATGTTCGGGGGGGCGTTTAATCAGCCCCAGCATTTT. It encodes CASMFGGAFNQPQHF. This chain links TRBV28 with TRBJ1-5; possibly TRBD1 for D (6 bases). This CDR3 is built from 15 residues. V was shortened by 7 bases and J by 4 bases, with 17 bases between the two germline ends. CDR1 is MDHEN, CDR2 SYDVKM, per germline.

The chain combines TRBV2 with TRBJ1-4; weak D call: TRBD1 (5 bases). The CDR3 is made up of 12 amino acids. Trimming pared 8 bases from V and 5 bases from J, leaving 9 bases between. Germline lookup yields CDR1 SNHLY and CDR2 FYNNEI. CDR3 in DNA: TGTGCCAGCCGACAGAGGAATGAAAAACTGTTTTTT. As protein: CASRQRNEKLFF.

Only a few counts were recorded for this clone. This sequence joins TRBV28 and TRBJ2-5; 8 bases line up with TRBD2. The junction had 10 bases not matched to a gene; V was cut back by 3 bases and J by 1 base. Looked up from germline, CDR1 is MDHEN and CDR2 is SYDVKM. There are 17 residues in the CDR3. DNA of the CDR3: TGTGCCAGCAGTTTGGCTAGCGGGTTGGGGGGCCAAGAGACCCAGTACTTC. As protein: CASSLASGLGGQETQYF. Drawing the rest from reference TRBV28 and TRBJ2-5, the complete variable domain is DVKVTQSSRYLVKRTGEKVFLECVQDMDHENMFWYRQDPGLGLRLIYFSYDVKMKEKGDIPEGYSVSREKKERFSLILESASTNQTSMYLCASSLASGLGGQETQYFGPGTRLLVL.

This clone has only a few counts. The CDR3 region is CASSQAYFGGASTQYF. CDR3 DNA: TGCGCCAGCAGCCAAGCCTACTTTGGGGGAGCAAGTACGCAGTATTTT. The chain couples TRBV4-1 to TRBJ2-3, with D possibly being TRBD1 or TRBD2 (5 bases each). CDR3 length: 16 amino acids. CDR1 MGHRA and CDR2 YSYEKL come from the germline V gene. The V end lost 1 base, the J end lost 8 bases, and 19 bases lay between the germline ends.

In regard to this clone: Other DNA sequences in the same sample also yield this CDR3. V gene TRBV28 combines with J gene TRBJ1-4; D gene ambiguous. Germline V lookup: CDR1 MDHEN, CDR2 SYDVKM. Trimming took 3 bases from V and 7 from J, leaving 3 bases between them. This CDR3 has 11 amino acids. CDR3 sequence (DNA): TGTGCCAGCAGTTTCGGTGAAAAACTGTTTTTT. This sequence encodes CASSFGEKLFF.

This rearrangement joins TRBV7-6 to TRBJ2-7; 14 bases line up with TRBD2. The V and J ends lost 4 bases and 5 bases, in that order; junction bases with no gene match: 7. The CDR3 contains 16 residues. Germline CDR1 reads SGHVS; CDR2 reads FNYEAQ. The CDR3 loop reads CASSSTGGLAGDEQYF. For the CDR3, the DNA is TGTGCCAGCAGCTCAACAGGGGGACTAGCGGGAGACGAGCAGTACTTC. Full variable domain (outside the CDR3, taken from reference TRBV7-6 and TRBJ2-7): GAGVSQSPRYKVTKRGQDVALRCDPISGHVSLYWYRQALGQGPEFLTYFNYEAQQDKSGLPNDRFSAERPEGSISTLTIQRTEQRDSAMYRCASSSTGGLAGDEQYFGPGTRLTVT.

The rearrangement links TRBV11-2 to TRBJ2-7; 8 positions agree with TRBD2. J lost 2 bases, V lost 6 bases, and 9 bases had no gene match. CDR3 length: 15 amino acids. In germline, CDR1 is SGHAT, CDR2 FQNNGV. Written as DNA, the CDR3 is TGTGCCAGCAGTCCTAGGCGGGGGGCAGCCTACGAGCAGTACTTC. It translates to CASSPRRGAAYEQYF.

The V call is TRBV7-6, the J call TRBJ2-2, with 7 bases that match TRBD2. Germline CDR1 SGHVS, CDR2 FNYEAQ. This CDR3 spans 16 amino acids. Trimming cost V 6 bases and J 1 base; bases outside gene matches: 8. The CDR3 nucleotides are TGTGCCAGCAGTCATCAGGGACTAAGGAACACCGGGGAGCTGTTTTTT. This encodes CASSHQGLRNTGELFF.

The rearrangement joins TRBV6-1 to TRBJ1-5; 7 bases map to TRBD1. V lost 3 bases and J lost 7; bases outside the gene matches: 6. CDR3 length equals 14 residues. Germline V gene sequence: CDR1 MNHNS, CDR2 SASEGT. This CDR3 is CASSDRGGRQPQHF. The CDR3 region has the DNA TGTGCCAGCAGTGACAGGGGGGGGAGGCAGCCCCAGCATTTT.

The chain is built from TRBV6-5 and TRBJ1-3; D not resolved. Germline V gives CDR1 MNHEY, CDR2 SVGAGI. V lost 8 bases, J lost 2 bases, and 7 bases lay in between. CDR3 size: 12 residues. The CDR3 is CASWRAGNTIYF. CDR3 bases: TGTGCCAGCTGGCGGGCTGGAAACACCATATATTTT.

This clone has only one observation. This chain connects TRBV7-9 to TRBJ2-1, with 8 bases aligning to TRBD2. The V gene end was trimmed by 7 bases and the J gene end by 10 bases; junction bases not matched to a gene: 18. Germline V gene lookup returns CDR1 SEHNR and CDR2 FQNEAQ (reference sequence). The CDR3 contains 16 residues. This CDR3 reads CASILQAGAPKGEQFF. The CDR3, as DNA: TGTGCCAGCATCCTCCAAGCGGGAGCCCCAAAGGGAGAGCAGTTCTTC.